This passage covers 17 T cell receptor beta chains from one sample sequenced in a study of T cells in localized non-small cell lung cancer. Sequencing was performed with immunoSEQ multiplex PCR; in TCRdb, only in-frame clones are kept and a portion is missing. The data show tens of thousands of clones, with 85% to 90% seen just once and roughly 1.9% held by the top ten. The input for sequencing was peripheral blood, taken before any cancer treatment. These receptors originate from a woman aged 40 to 75 with stage I lung adenocarcinoma.

This chain joins TRBV5-4 and TRBJ1-1; 7 positions match TRBD1. Losses at the gene ends were 4 bases for V and 8 bases for J; bases not matched to a gene: 8. Looked up from germline, CDR1 is SGHNT and CDR2 is YYREEE (reference sequence). The CDR3 has 13 residues. The chain's CDR3 is CASSHPGQLEAFF. The CDR3 nucleotides are TGTGCCAGCAGCCATCCGGGACAGTTAGAAGCTTTCTTT.

The chain is built from TRBV18 and TRBJ2-7, with a possible D match to TRBD2 (5 bases). This CDR3 has 16 amino acids. Germline V gives CDR1 KGHSH, CDR2 LQKENI. Trimming removed 0 bases at V and 0 bases at J, with 12 bases between. The CDR3, as DNA: TGTGCCAGCTCACCACCTCCCGGGGAAAGCTCCTACGAGCAGTACTTC. It encodes CASSPPPGESSYEQYF.

The chain employs TRBV11-2 and TRBJ2-7; D is perhaps TRBD2 (6 bases). V lost 3 bases to trimming and J lost 3 bases, with 12 bases between them. This CDR3 is built from 14 residues. In germline, CDR1 is SGHAT, CDR2 FQNNGV. This chain's CDR3 is CASSFGTSSYEQYF. The CDR3, as DNA: TGTGCCAGCAGCTTCGGAACTAGCAGCTACGAGCAGTACTTC.

CDR3 DNA: TGTGCCAGCAGTGAGACAGGGGTGTCTCCTGGCTACACCTTC. It codes for CASSETGVSPGYTF. The chain is built from TRBV25-1 and TRBJ1-2; 8 bases fit TRBD1. Germline loops: CDR1 MGHDK, CDR2 SYGVNS. With V trimmed by 3 bases and J by 7 bases, 7 bases remained unmatched. The CDR3 spans 14 residues.

This chain uses TRBV4-2 with TRBJ2-5; 8 bases map to TRBD1. Trimming removed 3 bases from V and 14 bases from J; junction bases left unmatched: 17. This CDR3 spans 15 amino acids. Germline V gene data show CDR1 as LGHNA and CDR2 as YNFKEQ. This chain's CDR3 is CASSQDPRDRRPSYF. The CDR3 DNA reads as TGTGCCAGCAGCCAGGACCCCCGGGACAGGAGACCCAGCTACTTC.

J is TRBJ2-7 and V is TRBV11-2; 10 nucleotides line up with TRBD1. V was pared by 6 bases and J by 10 bases, with 12 bases of the junction left unmatched. The CDR3 covers 14 residues. Germline values: CDR1 SGHAT, CDR2 FQNNGV. This CDR3 is CASSFQPGTGDQYF. CDR3 DNA: TGTGCCAGCAGTTTCCAACCCGGGACAGGGGACCAGTACTTC. Full variable domain (rest looked up from reference TRBV11-2 and TRBJ2-7): EAGVAQSPRYKIIEKRQSVAFWCNPISGHATLYWYQQILGQGPKLLIQFQNNGVVDDSQLPKDRFSAERLKGVDSTLKIQPAKLEDSAVYLCASSFQPGTGDQYFGPGTRLTVT.

A word on this clone: At one end the junction does not follow the germline gene, possibly because of a read error. Within the sample, other DNA sequences also encode this same CDR3. V and J are TRBV5-1 and TRBJ1-1; D unclear. CDR3 length: 13 amino acids. Germline V CDR1 and CDR2: SGHRS, YFSETQ. The CDR3 here is CASSLGGNTEAFF. DNA of the CDR3: TGTGCCAGCAGCTTGGGAGGGAACACTGAAGCTTTCTTT.

This chain uses TRBV7-2 with TRBJ2-1, with 11 bases lining up with TRBD2. The CDR3 has 15 residues. Trimming took 3 bases from V and 4 from J; bases not matched to a gene: 2. Germline-derived CDR1 and CDR2 are SGHTA and FQGNSA. The CDR3 sequence: CASSLRTSGYNEQFF. The CDR3 DNA sequence: TGTGCCAGCAGCTTGAGGACTAGCGGGTACAATGAGCAGTTCTTC.

This clone was found once. This chain uses TRBV7-2 with TRBJ2-7; TRBD2 aligns across 14 bases. This CDR3 is 16 amino acids long. V was pared by 5 bases and J by 3 bases, with 6 bases of the junction left unmatched. Germline-derived CDR1 and CDR2 are SGHTA and FQGNSA. The CDR3 reads CASSPSGTSGSYEQYF. The CDR3 DNA follows: TGTGCCAGCAGCCCTTCTGGGACTAGCGGGAGCTACGAGCAGTACTTC.

J is TRBJ1-1 and V is TRBV7-8; D may be TRBD1 (5 bases). This CDR3 is built from 15 residues. CDR1 and CDR2 (germline): SGHVS, FQNEAQ. V shed 2 bases and J shed 1 base, with 11 bases lying between them. Here the CDR3 reads CASSLLGPQNTEAFF. CDR3 DNA: TGTGCCAGCAGCTTACTGGGACCGCAGAACACTGAAGCTTTCTTT.

J is TRBJ2-5 and V is TRBV27, with D possibly matching TRBD2 (6 bases). The length of the CDR3 is 13 residues. Germline CDR1 and CDR2: MNHEY and SMNVEV (reference sequence). Trimming removed 5 bases from V and 4 bases from J, with 11 bases in between. The CDR3 here is CASSGGARETQYF. The CDR3 DNA reads as TGTGCCAGCAGTGGAGGGGCGCGAGAGACCCAGTACTTC.

The chain carries TRBV28 and TRBJ1-2; TRBD1 matches 8 bases. The CDR3 contains 13 residues. Germline trimming cut 6 bases from V and 3 bases from J; bases unmatched to any gene: 3. CDR1 is MDHEN, CDR2 SYDVKM, per germline. This CDR3 is CASSETGDYGYTF. DNA of the CDR3: TGTGCCAGCAGCGAGACAGGGGACTATGGCTACACCTTC.

This chain joins TRBV7-9 and TRBJ2-3; 10 bases are shared with TRBD2. V dropped 1 base and J dropped 4; count of bases not matched to a gene: 14. Germline V gene sequence: CDR1 SEHNR, CDR2 FQNEAQ (reference sequence). The CDR3 totals 19 residues. This CDR3 reads CASSLVRASGSLRPDTQYF. In nucleotides, the CDR3 is TGTGCCAGCAGCTTAGTAAGGGCTAGCGGGAGTTTACGCCCAGATACGCAGTATTTT.

The J gene is TRBJ1-1, the V gene TRBV5-6, with TRBD1 as a possible D gene (5 bases). CDR3 length equals 14 residues. Germline V gives CDR1 SGHDT, CDR2 YYEEEE. V lost 4 bases to trimming and J lost 0 bases, with 10 bases between them. CDR3 in DNA: TGTGCCAGCAGCCCCGGGACGGTGAACACTGAAGCTTTCTTT. Protein product: CASSPGTVNTEAFF.

V gene TRBV5-4 combines with J gene TRBJ1-2; 9 bases are shared with TRBD1. V was clipped by 3 bases and J by 4 bases; unmatched bases: 4. The CDR3 covers 14 residues. Germline CDR1 SGHNT, CDR2 YYREEE (reference sequence). The CDR3 loop is CASSWKQGAYGYTF. The CDR3 bases are TGTGCCAGCAGCTGGAAACAGGGGGCCTATGGCTACACCTTC.

This chain uses TRBV5-5 with TRBJ2-1, with TRBD2 matching 10 bases. V lost 2 bases, J lost 8 bases, and 4 bases stayed unmatched. The CDR3 has 14 residues. Germline CDR1 reads SGHKS; CDR2 reads YYEKEE (reference sequence). CDR3: CASSLTSGVDEQFF. The DNA for the CDR3 is TGTGCCAGCAGCTTAACTAGCGGGGTGGATGAGCAGTTCTTC.

The rearrangement links TRBV9 to TRBJ1-1, with D unresolved. Trimming shortened V by 2 bases and J by 1 base, and 9 bases separated the two germline ends. Germline values: CDR1 SGDLS, CDR2 YYNGEE. The CDR3 consists of 14 residues. The CDR3 spells CASSVSGGNTEAFF. CDR3 DNA sequence: TGTGCCAGCAGCGTCTCTGGCGGGAACACTGAAGCTTTCTTT.